The clone carrying this T cell receptor (beta chain) was found a few times. The antigen is not known. Method: immunoSEQ multiplex PCR; TCRdb's copy keeps in-frame clones and lacks some. The sample shows about 170,000 clones, roughly 87% of them seen only once. The CDR3 consists of 16 residues. V was clipped by 6 bases and J by 1 base; unmatched bases: 7. In germline, CDR1 is WSHSY, CDR2 SAAADI. Second-dose recipients at about 4 or about 12 weeks were treated as one pooled group. The data stem from a study of T cell responses to AZD1222 COVID-19 vaccine. General study results and limits: Spike regions recognized by vaccine-associated CD4 TCRs spanned the protein, led by 160-218 and 743-854. In a largely white British group with more females than males, clonal diversity was possibly underestimated. No repertoire was sampled before or during the peak T cell response, only after it.

This clonotype was sampled from an adult who received the AZD1222 COVID-19 vaccine. The chain is built from TRBV10-2 and TRBJ2-5; TRBD2 aligns across 11 bases. The input for sequencing was peripheral blood, taken 28 days after the second AZD1222 dose. This CDR3 reads CASRTSGKIFQETQYF. CDR3 bases: TGCGCCAGCAGGACTAGCGGGAAGATCTTCCAAGAGACCCAGTACTTC.